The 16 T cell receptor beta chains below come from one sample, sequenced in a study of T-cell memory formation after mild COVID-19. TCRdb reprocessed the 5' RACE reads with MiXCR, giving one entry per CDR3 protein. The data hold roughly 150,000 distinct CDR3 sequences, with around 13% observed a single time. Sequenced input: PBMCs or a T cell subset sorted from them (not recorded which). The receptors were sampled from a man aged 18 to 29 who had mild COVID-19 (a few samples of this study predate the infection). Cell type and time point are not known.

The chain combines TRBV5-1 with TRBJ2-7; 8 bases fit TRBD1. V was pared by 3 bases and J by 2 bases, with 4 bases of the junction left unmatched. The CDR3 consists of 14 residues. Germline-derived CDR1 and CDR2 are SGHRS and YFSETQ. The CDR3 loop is CASSWRTGTYEQYF. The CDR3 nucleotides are TGCGCCAGCAGCTGGAGGACAGGGACCTACGAGCAGTACTTC.

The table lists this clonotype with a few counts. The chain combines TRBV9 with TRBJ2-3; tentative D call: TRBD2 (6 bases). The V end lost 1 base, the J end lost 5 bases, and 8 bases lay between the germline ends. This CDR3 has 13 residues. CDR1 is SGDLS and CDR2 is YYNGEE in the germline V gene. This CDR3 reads CASSVPEGDTQYF. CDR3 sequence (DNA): TGTGCCAGCAGCGTACCGGAGGGAGATACGCAGTATTTT.

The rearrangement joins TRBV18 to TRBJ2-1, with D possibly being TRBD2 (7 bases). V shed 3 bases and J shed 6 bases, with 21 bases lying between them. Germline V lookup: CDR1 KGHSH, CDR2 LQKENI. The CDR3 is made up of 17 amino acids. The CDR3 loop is CASSPLVGGPPVNEQFF. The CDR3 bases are TGTGCCAGCTCACCCCTCGTCGGGGGGCCCCCTGTCAATGAGCAGTTCTTC.

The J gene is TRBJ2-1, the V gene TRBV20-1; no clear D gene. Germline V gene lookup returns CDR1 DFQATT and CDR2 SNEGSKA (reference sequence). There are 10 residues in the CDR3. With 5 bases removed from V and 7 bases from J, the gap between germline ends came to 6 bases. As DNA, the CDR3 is TGCAGTGCTCGAGTGAATGAGCAGTTCTTC. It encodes CSARVNEQFF.

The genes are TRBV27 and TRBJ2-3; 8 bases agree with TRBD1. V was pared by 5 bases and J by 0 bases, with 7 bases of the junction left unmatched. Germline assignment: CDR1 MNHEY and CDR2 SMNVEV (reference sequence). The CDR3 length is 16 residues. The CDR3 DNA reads TGTGCCAGCAGTGCGAGACAGGGGATAAGCACAGATACGCAGTATTTT. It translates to CASSARQGISTDTQYF.

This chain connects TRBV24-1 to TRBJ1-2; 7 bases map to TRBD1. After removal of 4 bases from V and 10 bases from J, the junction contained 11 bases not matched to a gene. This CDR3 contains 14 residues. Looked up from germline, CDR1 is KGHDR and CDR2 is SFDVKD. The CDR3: CATSDRTGADAYTF. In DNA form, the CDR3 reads TGTGCCACCAGTGACCGGACAGGCGCCGACGCCTACACCTTC.

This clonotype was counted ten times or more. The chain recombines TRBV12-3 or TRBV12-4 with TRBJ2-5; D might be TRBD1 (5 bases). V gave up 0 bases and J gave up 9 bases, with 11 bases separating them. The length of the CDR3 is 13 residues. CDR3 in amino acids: CASSLAVEGAQYF. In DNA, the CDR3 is TGTGCCAGCAGTTTAGCGGTCGAAGGGGCCCAGTACTTC.

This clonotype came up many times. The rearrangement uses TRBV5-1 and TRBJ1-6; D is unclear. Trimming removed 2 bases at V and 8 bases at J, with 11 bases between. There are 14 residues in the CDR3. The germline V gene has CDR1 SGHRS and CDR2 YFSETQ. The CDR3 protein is CASSFQGIDSPLHF. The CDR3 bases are TGCGCCAGCAGCTTTCAAGGGATCGATTCACCCCTCCACTTT. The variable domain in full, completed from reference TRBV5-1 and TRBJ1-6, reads KAGVTQTPRYLIKTRGQQVTLSCSPISGHRSVSWYQQTPGQGLQFLFEYFSETQRNKGNFPGRFSGRQFSNSRSEMNVSTLELGDSALYLCASSFQGIDSPLHFGNGTRLTVT.

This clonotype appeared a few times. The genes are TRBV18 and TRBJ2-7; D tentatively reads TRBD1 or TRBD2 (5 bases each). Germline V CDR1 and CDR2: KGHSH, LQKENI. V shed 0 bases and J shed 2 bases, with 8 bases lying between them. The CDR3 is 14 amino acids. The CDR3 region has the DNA TGTGCCAGCTCACCACCCGGGACCCCCTACGAGCAGTACGTC. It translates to CASSPPGTPYEQYV.

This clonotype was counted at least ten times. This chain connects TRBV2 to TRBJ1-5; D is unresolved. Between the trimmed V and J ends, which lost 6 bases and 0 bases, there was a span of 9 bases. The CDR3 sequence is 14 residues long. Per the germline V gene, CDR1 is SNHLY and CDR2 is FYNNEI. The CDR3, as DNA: TGTGCCAGCAGGCCCGGAGGTAGCAATCAGCCCCAGCATTTT. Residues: CASRPGGSNQPQHF.

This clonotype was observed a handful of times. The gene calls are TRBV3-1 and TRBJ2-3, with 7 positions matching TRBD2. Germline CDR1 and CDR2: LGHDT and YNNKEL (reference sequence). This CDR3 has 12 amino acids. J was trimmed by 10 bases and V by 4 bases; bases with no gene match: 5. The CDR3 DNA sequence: TGTGCCAGCAGCCCCCCTAGCGGACCGCAGTATTTT. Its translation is CASSPPSGPQYF.

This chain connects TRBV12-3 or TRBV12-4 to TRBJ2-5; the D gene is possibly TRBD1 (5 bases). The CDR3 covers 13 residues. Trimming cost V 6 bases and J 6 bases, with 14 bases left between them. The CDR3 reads CASSLTDKQTQYF. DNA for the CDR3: TGTGCCAGCAGCCTGACGGACAAACAGACCCAGTACTTC.

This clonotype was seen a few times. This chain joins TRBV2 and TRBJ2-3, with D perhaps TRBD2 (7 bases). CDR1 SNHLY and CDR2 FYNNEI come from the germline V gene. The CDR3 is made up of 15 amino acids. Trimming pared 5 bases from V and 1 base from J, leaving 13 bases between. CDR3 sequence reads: CASSKRGGGTDTQYF. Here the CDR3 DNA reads TGTGCCAGCAGTAAACGAGGGGGGGGCACAGATACGCAGTATTTT.

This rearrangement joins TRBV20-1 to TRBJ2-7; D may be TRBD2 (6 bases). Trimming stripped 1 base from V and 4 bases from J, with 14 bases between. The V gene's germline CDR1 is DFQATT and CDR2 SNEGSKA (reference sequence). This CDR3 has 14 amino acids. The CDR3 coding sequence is TGCAGTGCTAGAGGTCCCGGAGGGGATTACGAGCAGTACTTC. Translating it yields CSARGPGGDYEQYF.

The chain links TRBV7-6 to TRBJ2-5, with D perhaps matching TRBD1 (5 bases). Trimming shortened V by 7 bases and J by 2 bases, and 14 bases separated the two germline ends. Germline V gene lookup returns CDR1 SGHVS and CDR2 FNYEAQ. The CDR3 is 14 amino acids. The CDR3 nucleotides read TGTGCCAGCACCCCGTGGGCAGGGCAAGAGACCCAGTACTTC. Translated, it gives CASTPWAGQETQYF.

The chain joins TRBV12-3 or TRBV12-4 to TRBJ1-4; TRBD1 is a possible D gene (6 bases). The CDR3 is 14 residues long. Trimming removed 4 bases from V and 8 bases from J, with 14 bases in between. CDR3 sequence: CASSSLEGGEKLFF. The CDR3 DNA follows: TGTGCCAGCAGTTCCCTCGAGGGGGGGGAAAAACTGTTTTTT.